This TCR beta chain was found in a study of long-term antiretroviral therapy in people with HIV. Overall study results and limits: Post-ART, diversity grew, though it stayed under transplant donor control levels. The blood, collected between about 2004 and 2017, was possibly taken under older ART regimens.

Trimming left V 3 bases short and J 3 bases short, with 15 bases between. Germline V gives CDR1 SGHTA, CDR2 FQGTGA. The CDR3 covers 15 residues. A v3.0 immunoSEQ assay was performed at survey level. Assay used: immunoSEQ multiplex PCR; TCRdb lists only in-frame clones, some missing. In the table there are 26,000 or so clones, 88% of which are singletons. For each donor, at least one pre-ART and at least two post-ART PBMC samples were available. The content of samples before DNA extraction was about 0.9-11 million cryopreserved PBMC. In its sample, this clone was seen a few times. Its antigen is still unknown.

The chain combines TRBV7-3 with TRBJ2-7; D perhaps matches TRBD2 (5 bases). The sequencing used unsorted PBMCs, collected 0.5 years after starting antiretroviral therapy. This receptor was identified in a woman between 18 and 29 years old with HIV. CDR3 DNA: TGTGCCAGCAGCTTGGACTCCCGACCCCTCTACGAGCAGTACTTC. Residues: CASSLDSRPLYEQYF.